Included here is one TCR beta chain sequence, with context. Some clones are missing from TCRdb's copy, which holds only in-frame ones; the method was immunoSEQ multiplex PCR. Among about 2,500 clones listed, over 60% were seen once. Looked up from germline, CDR1 is LNHDA and CDR2 is SQIVND (reference sequence). This CDR3 spans 15 amino acids. V gave up 3 bases and J gave up 7 bases; unmatched junction bases: 7. This record comes from a study of PD-1 blockade in classical Hodgkin lymphoma. Time point noted: cycle 4 day 1 (C4D1), after less than 7 weeks of nivolumab. Every patient had relapsed following autologous stem cell transplantation, and cohorts differed in brentuximab vedotin exposure. Thawed PBMCs were subjected to magnetic negative selection, which yielded isolated CD8+ T cells. Patients had relapsed/refractory classical Hodgkin lymphoma with complete response, partial response or progressive disease as best response.

The chain is built from TRBV19 and TRBJ1-5, with TRBD1 identical over 9 bases. This receptor was taken from a human donor with classical Hodgkin lymphoma. The sequencing here drew on CD8+ T cells from blood, taken before the fourth cycle of nivolumab. The CDR3 bases are TGTGCCAGTAGTATTATGGGACAGGGCGGCCAGCCCCAGCATTTT. This encodes CASSIMGQGGQPQHF.